This T cell receptor (beta chain) was sequenced for a study of blood T cell repertoires in COVID-19. Study information: COVID-19 samples from acute and convalescent phases originated in the United States, Italy and Spain. T cells, B-cell-depleted T cells, or PBMCs supplied cDNA or gDNA.

Per the study methods: Amplifying reference gene primers gave estimates of nucleated cell counts. Assay: immunoSEQ multiplex PCR; the TCRdb copy retains only in-frame clones and omits some. V and J calls and clone size are copied from that table; D and trimming were computed from the DNA. Of about 70,000 clones in the sample, roughly 86% were seen once. The CDR3 runs 19 residues. Trimming left V 4 bases short and J 0 bases short, with 20 bases between. Looked up from germline, CDR1 is SGDLS and CDR2 is YYNGEE. The J gene is TRBJ2-6, the V gene TRBV9; tentatively, D is TRBD2 (7 bases). The TCR comes from a human donor in a cohort sampled during active COVID-19. Sequenced material: peripheral blood. CDR3 sequence reads: CASSLQGREGSSGANVLTF. CDR3 sequence (DNA): TGTGCCAGCAGCCTCCAGGGGAGGGAAGGGAGCTCTGGGGCCAACGTCCTGACTTTC.